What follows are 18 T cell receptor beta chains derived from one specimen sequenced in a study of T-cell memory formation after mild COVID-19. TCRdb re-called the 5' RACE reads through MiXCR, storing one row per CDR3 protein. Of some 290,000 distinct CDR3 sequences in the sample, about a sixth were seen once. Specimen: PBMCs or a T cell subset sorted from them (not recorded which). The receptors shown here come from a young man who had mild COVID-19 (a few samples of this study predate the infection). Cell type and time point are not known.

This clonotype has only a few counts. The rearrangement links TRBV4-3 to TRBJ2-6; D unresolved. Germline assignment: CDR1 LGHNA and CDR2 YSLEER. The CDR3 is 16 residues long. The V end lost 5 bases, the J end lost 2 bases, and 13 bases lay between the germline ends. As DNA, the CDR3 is TGCGCCAGCAGCAGGACCCGAGGCACTGGGGCCAACGTCCTGACTTTC. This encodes CASSRTRGTGANVLTF.

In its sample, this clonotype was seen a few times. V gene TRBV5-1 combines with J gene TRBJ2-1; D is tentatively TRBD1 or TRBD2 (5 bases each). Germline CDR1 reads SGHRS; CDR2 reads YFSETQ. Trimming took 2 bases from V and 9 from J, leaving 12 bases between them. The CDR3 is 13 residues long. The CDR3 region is CASSLRGAGEQFF. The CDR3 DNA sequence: TGCGCCAGCAGCTTAAGAGGGGCTGGTGAGCAGTTCTTC.

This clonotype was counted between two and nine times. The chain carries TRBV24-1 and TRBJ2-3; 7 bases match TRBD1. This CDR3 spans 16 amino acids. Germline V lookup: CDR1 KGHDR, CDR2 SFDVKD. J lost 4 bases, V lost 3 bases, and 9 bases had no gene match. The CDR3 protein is CATSDGRQGEADTQYF. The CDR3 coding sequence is TGTGCCACCAGTGATGGTCGACAGGGAGAGGCAGATACGCAGTATTTT.

The CDR3 DNA sequence: TGCGCCAGCAGCCCTCAACGGGGAGAGACCCAGTACTTC. Translated: CASSPQRGETQYF. The chain links TRBV4-1 to TRBJ2-5; D possibly corresponds to TRBD2 (5 bases). Trimming removed 4 bases from V and 4 bases from J, with 10 bases in between. The CDR3 is made up of 13 amino acids. Germline V gene data show CDR1 as MGHRA and CDR2 as YSYEKL.

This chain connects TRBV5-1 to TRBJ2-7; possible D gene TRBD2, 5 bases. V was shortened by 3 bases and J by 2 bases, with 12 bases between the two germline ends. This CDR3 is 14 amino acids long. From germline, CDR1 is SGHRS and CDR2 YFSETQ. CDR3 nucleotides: TGCGCCAGCAGCTCGGAACCGGGGACCTACGAGCAGTACGTC. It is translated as CASSSEPGTYEQYV.

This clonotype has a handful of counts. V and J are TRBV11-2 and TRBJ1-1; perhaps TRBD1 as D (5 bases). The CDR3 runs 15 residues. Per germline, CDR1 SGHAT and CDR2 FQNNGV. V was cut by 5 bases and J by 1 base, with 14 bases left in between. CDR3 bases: TGTGCCAGCAGCACCCCGAGGGACGGGAACACTGAAGCTTTCTTT. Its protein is CASSTPRDGNTEAFF.

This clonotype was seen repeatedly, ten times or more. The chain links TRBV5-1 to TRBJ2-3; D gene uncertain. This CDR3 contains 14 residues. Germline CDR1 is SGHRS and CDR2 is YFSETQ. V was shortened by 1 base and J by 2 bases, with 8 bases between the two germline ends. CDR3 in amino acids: CASSLSASTDTQYF. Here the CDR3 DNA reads TGCGCCAGCAGCTTGTCCGCCTCCACAGATACGCAGTATTTT. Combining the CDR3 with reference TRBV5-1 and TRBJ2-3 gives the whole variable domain KAGVTQTPRYLIKTRGQQVTLSCSPISGHRSVSWYQQTPGQGLQFLFEYFSETQRNKGNFPGRFSGRQFSNSRSEMNVSTLELGDSALYLCASSLSASTDTQYFGPGTRLTVL.

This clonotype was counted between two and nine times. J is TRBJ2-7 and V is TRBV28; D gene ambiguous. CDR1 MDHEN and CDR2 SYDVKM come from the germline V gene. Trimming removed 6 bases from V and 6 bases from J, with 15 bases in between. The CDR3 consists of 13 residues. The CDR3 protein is CASSSGWVPEQYV. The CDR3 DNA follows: TGTGCCAGCAGCTCCGGCTGGGTCCCCGAGCAGTACGTC.

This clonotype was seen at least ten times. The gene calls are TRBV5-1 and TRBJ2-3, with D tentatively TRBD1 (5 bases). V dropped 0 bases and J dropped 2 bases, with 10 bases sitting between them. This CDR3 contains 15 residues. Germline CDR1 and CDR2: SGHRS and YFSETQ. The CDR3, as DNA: TGCGCCAGCAGCTTGGGGGCGACAGACACAGATACGCAGTATTTT. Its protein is CASSLGATDTDTQYF.

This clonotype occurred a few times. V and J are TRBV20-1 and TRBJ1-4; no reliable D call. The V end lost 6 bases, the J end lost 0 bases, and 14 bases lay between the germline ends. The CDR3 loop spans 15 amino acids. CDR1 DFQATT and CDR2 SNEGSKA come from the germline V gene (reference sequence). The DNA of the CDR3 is TGCAGTGCCAGACCCCACAGACCAACTAATGAAAAACTGTTTTTT. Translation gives CSARPHRPTNEKLFF.

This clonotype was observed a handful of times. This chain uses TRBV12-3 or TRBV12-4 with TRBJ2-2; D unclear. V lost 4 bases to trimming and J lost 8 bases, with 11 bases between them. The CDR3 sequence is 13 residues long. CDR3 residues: CASSYFQKGELFF. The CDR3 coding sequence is TGTGCCAGCAGTTATTTCCAGAAGGGGGAGCTGTTTTTT.

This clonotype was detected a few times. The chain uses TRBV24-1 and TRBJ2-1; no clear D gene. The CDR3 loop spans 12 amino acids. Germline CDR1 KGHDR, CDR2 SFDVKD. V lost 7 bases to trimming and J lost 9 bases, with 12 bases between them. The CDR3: CATRTKTGEQFF. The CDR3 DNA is TGTGCCACCAGGACCAAGACGGGTGAGCAGTTCTTC.

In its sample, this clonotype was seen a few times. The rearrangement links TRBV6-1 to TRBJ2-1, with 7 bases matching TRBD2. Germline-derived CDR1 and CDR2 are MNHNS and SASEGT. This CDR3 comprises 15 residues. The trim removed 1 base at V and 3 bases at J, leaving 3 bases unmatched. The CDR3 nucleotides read TGTGCCAGCAGTGAAGTTGGGGGGGGCTACAATGAGCAGTTCTTC. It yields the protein CASSEVGGGYNEQFF.

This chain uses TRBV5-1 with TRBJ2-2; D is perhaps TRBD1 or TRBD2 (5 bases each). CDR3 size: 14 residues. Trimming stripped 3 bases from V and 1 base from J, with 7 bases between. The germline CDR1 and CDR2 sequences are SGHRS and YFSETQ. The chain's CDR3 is CASSWDGNTGELFF. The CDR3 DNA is TGCGCCAGCAGCTGGGACGGGAACACCGGGGAGCTGTTTTTT.

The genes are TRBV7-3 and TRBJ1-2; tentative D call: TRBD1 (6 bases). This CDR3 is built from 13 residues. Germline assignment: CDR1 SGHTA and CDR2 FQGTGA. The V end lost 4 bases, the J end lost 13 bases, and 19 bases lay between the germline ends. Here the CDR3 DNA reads TGTGCCAGCAGCTCGCGGGACACGGGCTCGGGCACCTTC. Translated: CASSSRDTGSGTF.

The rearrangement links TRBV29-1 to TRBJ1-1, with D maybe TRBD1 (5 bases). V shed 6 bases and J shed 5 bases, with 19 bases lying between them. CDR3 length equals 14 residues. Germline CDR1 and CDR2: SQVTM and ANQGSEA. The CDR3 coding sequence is TGCAGCGTAGTCAGACTGCTCGGGGGGACTGAAGCTTTCTTT. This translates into CSVVRLLGGTEAFF. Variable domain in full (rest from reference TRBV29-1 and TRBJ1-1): SAVISQKPSRDICQRGTSLTIQCQVDSQVTMMFWYRQQPGQSLTLIATANQGSEATYESGFVIDKFPISRPNLTFSTLTVSNMSPEDSSIYLCSVVRLLGGTEAFFGQGTRLTVV.

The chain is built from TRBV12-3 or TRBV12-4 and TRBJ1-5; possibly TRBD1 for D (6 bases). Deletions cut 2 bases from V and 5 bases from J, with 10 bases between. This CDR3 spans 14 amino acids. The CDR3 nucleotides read TGTGCCAGCAGTTTAATGGCAGGGGATCAGCCCCAGCATTTT. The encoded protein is CASSLMAGDQPQHF.

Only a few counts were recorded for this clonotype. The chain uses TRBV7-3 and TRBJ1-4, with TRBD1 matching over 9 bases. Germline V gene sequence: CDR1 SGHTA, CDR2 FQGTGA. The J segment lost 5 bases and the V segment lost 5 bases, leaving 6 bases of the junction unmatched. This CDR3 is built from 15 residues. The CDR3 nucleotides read TGTGCCAGCAGCGTCTCCGGGACAGGGAATGAAAAACTGTTTTTT. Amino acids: CASSVSGTGNEKLFF.